One sample yielded the 7 T cell receptor beta chains listed below, sequenced in a study of T cell responses to AZD1222 COVID-19 vaccine. Only in-frame clones appear in the TCRdb table, and some are missing; sequencing was by immunoSEQ multiplex PCR. The data contain over 85,000 clones, roughly 92% of them seen just once; the ten biggest clones take up roughly 7%. Sequences were derived from peripheral blood, sampled on day 0 of AZD1222 vaccination. The receptors were gathered from an adult in good health.

The gene calls are TRBV5-4 and TRBJ1-5; possible D gene TRBD1, 5 bases. The ends were cut back, 3 bases at V and 2 bases at J, with 12 bases in the middle. This CDR3 contains 15 residues. Germline V gives CDR1 SGHNT, CDR2 YYREEE (reference sequence). The CDR3 spells CASSSWDAGNQPQHF. DNA of the CDR3: TGTGCCAGCAGCTCGTGGGACGCAGGCAATCAGCCCCAGCATTTT.

This chain joins TRBV9 and TRBJ1-4; tentatively, D is TRBD1 (6 bases). The length of the CDR3 is 16 residues. Trimming cost V 0 bases and J 8 bases, with 17 bases left between them. CDR1 is SGDLS, CDR2 YYNGEE, per germline. The CDR3 nucleotides are TGTGCCAGCAGCGTAGCTAAGGGGGGAGTCGGGGAAAAACTGTTTTTT. This gives the protein CASSVAKGGVGEKLFF.

This clone was detected only once. The V call is TRBV7-9, the J call TRBJ2-1; 8 bases fit TRBD2. This CDR3 region has 15 residues. J gave up 6 bases and V 3 bases, and 7 bases lay outside the gene matches. Germline V gene lookup returns CDR1 SEHNR and CDR2 FQNEAQ (reference sequence). CDR3 loop: CASSFDGGAANEQFF. The CDR3 DNA sequence: TGTGCCAGCAGCTTTGACGGGGGGGCGGCCAATGAGCAGTTCTTC.

The chain employs TRBV6-5 and TRBJ2-5; 8 nucleotides align to TRBD1. CDR1 is MNHEY and CDR2 is SVGAGI in the germline V gene. This CDR3 comprises 14 residues. V was clipped by 7 bases and J by 4 bases; unmatched bases: 8. The CDR3 here is CASTKTGEGETQYF. CDR3 DNA sequence: TGTGCCAGCACCAAGACAGGGGAAGGAGAGACCCAGTACTTC.

The genes are TRBV30 and TRBJ2-7, with a weak D call TRBD2 (7 bases). V was cut by 3 bases and J by 2 bases, with 11 bases left in between. The length of the CDR3 is 13 residues. The germline gives CDR1 GTSNPN, CDR2 SVGIG (reference sequence). The CDR3 loop reads CAWSGGGPYEQYF. CDR3 in DNA: TGTGCCTGGAGCGGCGGGGGCCCCTACGAGCAGTACTTC.

The chain carries TRBV15 and TRBJ1-6; possibly TRBD1 for D (5 bases). Germline CDR1 reads LNHNV; CDR2 reads YYDKDF (reference sequence). V gave up 4 bases and J gave up 7 bases, with 11 bases separating them. The CDR3 has 14 amino acids. CDR3 in DNA: TGTGCCACCAGCACGGACATGAGCAATTCACCCCTCCACTTT. Encoded protein: CATSTDMSNSPLHF.

This sequence joins TRBV7-9 and TRBJ1-5; 9 bases match TRBD1. The J segment lost 6 bases and the V segment lost 3 bases, leaving 3 bases of the junction unmatched. CDR3 length: 14 residues. Germline CDR1 and CDR2: SEHNR and FQNEAQ (reference sequence). CDR3 sequence: CASSLADRGQPQHF. The CDR3 DNA is TGTGCCAGCAGCTTGGCGGACAGGGGTCAGCCCCAGCATTTT.